The 22 T cell receptor beta chains reported below all come from one sample, sequenced in a study of T-cell reconstitution after alpha-beta-depleted transplantation in children. The library targeted TCRbeta and was prepared with unique molecular identifiers. Each CDR3 protein gets one entry after TCRdb re-called the PCR reads with MiXCR. Altogether approximately 630,000 distinct CDR3 sequences are present, about an eighth being singletons, with the ten largest covering around 0.8%. Material: PBMCs, obtained before TCRalphabeta/CD19-depleted stem cell transplant. The source of these receptors is a girl aged 2 to 9 with congenital amegakaryocytic thrombocytopenia, due to receive a stem cell transplant.

The chain couples TRBV11-2 to TRBJ2-6; 8 bases match TRBD1. Germline loops: CDR1 SGHAT, CDR2 FQNNGV. Trimming removed 3 bases from V and 2 bases from J; junction bases left unmatched: 9. The CDR3 loop spans 18 amino acids. CDR3 in amino acids: CASSFPGTGMPGANVLTF. CDR3 nucleotides: TGTGCCAGCAGCTTTCCCGGGACAGGTATGCCTGGGGCCAACGTCCTGACTTTC.

With respect to this clonotype: Germline is not matched at one junction end, which may reflect a read error. V is TRBV6-2 or TRBV6-3 and J is TRBJ2-1; a weak D match, TRBD1 (6 bases). Germline V gives CDR1 MNHEY, CDR2 SVGEGT. The CDR3 is made up of 15 amino acids. Here the CDR3 DNA reads TGTGCCAGCAGTACCCCAGGGGAAGTCTACAATGAGCTGTTCTTC. As protein: CASSTPGEVYNELFF.

The rearrangement links TRBV7-2 to TRBJ2-5, with TRBD1 identical over 7 bases. The CDR3 has 12 amino acids. Germline values: CDR1 SGHTA, CDR2 FQGNSA. Trimming cost V 4 bases and J 9 bases; bases outside gene matches: 5. In DNA form, the CDR3 reads TGTGCCAGCAGCTCTTATACAGGGGCCCAGTACTTC. Translated: CASSSYTGAQYF. Combining the CDR3 with reference TRBV7-2 and TRBJ2-5 gives the whole variable domain GAGVSQSPSNKVTEKGKDVELRCDPISGHTALYWYRQSLGQGLEFLIYFQGNSAPDKSGLPSDRFSAERTGGSVSTLTIQRTQQEDSAVYLCASSSYTGAQYFGPGTRLLVL.

This clonotype was seen a handful of times. Here the CDR3 reads CASSVDPLGEQYF. The CDR3 region has the DNA TGTGCCAGCAGCGTAGACCCCCTCGGCGAGCAGTACTTC. The chain joins TRBV9 to TRBJ2-7, with unresolved D. The germline CDR1 and CDR2 sequences are SGDLS and YYNGEE. This CDR3 has 13 amino acids. V lost 0 bases to trimming and J lost 6 bases, with 10 bases between them.

This clonotype was counted many times. J is TRBJ2-1 and V is TRBV5-1; 9 bases agree with TRBD2. V lost 0 bases and J lost 8; bases outside the gene matches: 18. CDR1 is SGHRS, CDR2 YFSETQ, per germline. CDR3 length: 19 amino acids. CDR3 residues: CASSLAIQVGTSSLDEQFF. The DNA of the CDR3 is TGCGCCAGCAGCTTGGCCATTCAGGTGGGGACTAGCTCATTGGATGAGCAGTTCTTC.

This clonotype was seen many times. The J gene is TRBJ2-2, the V gene TRBV20-1, with 7 bases matching TRBD1. With V trimmed by 6 bases and J by 4 bases, 5 bases remained unmatched. The CDR3 spans 13 residues. Per germline, CDR1 DFQATT and CDR2 SNEGSKA (reference sequence). The CDR3 DNA reads as TGCAGTGCCGGGACAGACCTCACCGGGGAGCTGTTTTTT. This codes for CSAGTDLTGELFF.

This clonotype was counted only a few times. The rearrangement links TRBV5-1 to TRBJ2-1; 9 bases map to TRBD2. The trim removed 3 bases at V and 7 bases at J, leaving 8 bases unmatched. This CDR3 comprises 15 residues. Germline-derived CDR1 and CDR2 are SGHRS and YFSETQ. In DNA, the CDR3 is TGCGCCAGCAGCTCGTTAGCGGGAGAGTGGAATGAGCAGTTCTTC. Encoded protein: CASSSLAGEWNEQFF. The entire variable domain, with the rest obtained from reference TRBV5-1 and TRBJ2-1, is as follows: KAGVTQTPRYLIKTRGQQVTLSCSPISGHRSVSWYQQTPGQGLQFLFEYFSETQRNKGNFPGRFSGRQFSNSRSEMNVSTLELGDSALYLCASSSLAGEWNEQFFGPGTRLTVL.

This clonotype was seen ten or more times. V is TRBV12-3 or TRBV12-4 and J is TRBJ2-1; 9 bases are shared with TRBD2. J lost 5 bases, V lost 3 bases, and 5 bases had no gene match. The CDR3 extends over 15 amino acids. The CDR3 reads CASSFGLAGDNEQFF. CDR3 bases: TGTGCCAGCAGTTTTGGGTTAGCGGGAGACAATGAGCAGTTCTTC.

This clonotype has more than one count but fewer than ten. This chain links TRBV12-3 or TRBV12-4 with TRBJ2-2; 9 bases align to TRBD1. The length of the CDR3 is 16 residues. The ends lost 2 bases at V and 4 bases at J; junction bases unmatched: 5. In DNA, the CDR3 is TGTGCCAGCAGTTTATCCGAGACAGGGGGCACCGGGGAGCTGTTTTTT. The encoded protein is CASSLSETGGTGELFF.

This clonotype was observed at least ten times. V usage is TRBV6-2 or TRBV6-3 and J usage is TRBJ2-3; D is unclear. The germline V gene has CDR1 MNHEY and CDR2 SVGEGT. The CDR3 has 11 amino acids. V was pared by 6 bases and J by 9 bases, with 10 bases between. In nucleotides, the CDR3 is TGTGCCAGCAGCCAAGTCAGCACGCAGTATTTT. Amino acid sequence: CASSQVSTQYF.

The rearrangement uses TRBV9 and TRBJ2-2, with 9 positions matching TRBD2. J was trimmed by 0 bases and V by 4 bases; bases with no gene match: 10. This CDR3 has 18 amino acids. Looked up from germline, CDR1 is SGDLS and CDR2 is YYNGEE. CDR3 DNA: TGTGCCAGCAGCCCCCGGTTGTTAGCGGGAGCGAACACCGGGGAGCTGTTTTTT. Its protein is CASSPRLLAGANTGELFF. Full variable domain (missing parts from reference TRBV9 and TRBJ2-2): DSGVTQTPKHLITATGQRVTLRCSPRSGDLSVYWYQQSLDQGLQFLIQYYNGEERAKGNILERFSAQQFPDLHSELNLSSLELGDSALYFCASSPRLLAGANTGELFFGEGSRLTVL.

The chain couples TRBV7-9 to TRBJ1-3; the match to TRBD1 covers 9 bases. Germline lookup yields CDR1 SEHNR and CDR2 FQNEAQ (reference sequence). After removal of 2 bases from V and 5 bases from J, the junction contained 10 bases not matched to a gene. CDR3 length: 17 amino acids. CDR3 sequence reads: CASSLSPDRGIRNTIYF. For the CDR3, the DNA is TGTGCCAGCAGCTTATCCCCCGACAGGGGGATAAGAAACACCATATATTTT.

The V gene is TRBV20-1, the J gene TRBJ2-3; the match to TRBD2 covers 14 bases. The CDR3 sequence is 16 residues long. V dropped 2 bases and J dropped 3; count of bases not matched to a gene: 4. From germline, CDR1 is DFQATT and CDR2 SNEGSKA (reference sequence). CDR3 loop: CSARSGTSGRTDTQYF. In nucleotides, the CDR3 is TGCAGTGCTAGATCGGGGACTAGCGGGAGAACAGATACGCAGTATTTT.

Ten or more counts support this clonotype. J is TRBJ1-1 and V is TRBV20-1; a possible D gene is TRBD1 (6 bases). This CDR3 spans 14 amino acids. V lost 3 bases and J lost 1, with 12 bases in between. Germline-derived CDR1 and CDR2 are DFQATT and SNEGSKA (reference sequence). This CDR3 is CSASWWGANTEAFF. The CDR3 nucleotides are TGCAGTGCTAGTTGGTGGGGGGCGAACACTGAAGCTTTCTTT.

The chain has TRBV25-1 and TRBJ2-1; a weak D match, TRBD2 (7 bases). The CDR3 loop spans 15 amino acids. The germline CDR1 and CDR2 sequences are MGHDK and SYGVNS. The V gene lost 10 bases and the J gene lost 5 bases, with 21 bases spanning the gap. The CDR3 DNA sequence: TGTGCCACCAAAGGGGGAGGGCTAGTAGACAATGAGCAGTTCTTC. Amino acid sequence: CATKGGGLVDNEQFF.

This clonotype has a count of ten or more. This chain connects TRBV20-1 to TRBJ1-1; TRBD1 is a possible D gene (6 bases). V gave up 5 bases and J gave up 11 bases, with 12 bases separating them. Looked up from germline, CDR1 is DFQATT and CDR2 is SNEGSKA (reference sequence). CDR3 length: 10 amino acids. The CDR3 protein is CSAGRGRAFF. Here the CDR3 DNA reads TGCAGTGCTGGCAGGGGACGCGCTTTCTTT.

This clonotype came up many times. The chain joins TRBV20-1 to TRBJ2-1; the D gene is possibly TRBD1 (7 bases). Trimming pared 5 bases from V and 4 bases from J, leaving 15 bases between. CDR3 size: 14 residues. Looked up from germline, CDR1 is DFQATT and CDR2 is SNEGSKA (reference sequence). In nucleotides, the CDR3 is TGCAGTGCTCCACCCCAGGGGGGTTACAATGAGCAGTTCTTC. Its translation is CSAPPQGGYNEQFF.

This chain connects TRBV7-7 to TRBJ1-6, with D hard to call. V lost 11 bases, J lost 7 bases, and 12 bases lay in between. The CDR3 consists of 12 residues. Germline V CDR1 and CDR2: SSHAT, FNYEAQ (reference sequence). The CDR3 DNA is TGTGCCCGCCTCGAGTTGAATTCACCCCTCCACTTT. Translated, it gives CARLELNSPLHF. The variable domain in full, with the rest retrieved from reference TRBV7-7 and TRBJ1-6, is GAGVSQSPRYKVTKRGQDVTLRCDPISSHATLYWYQQALGQGPEFLTYFNYEAQPDKSGLPSDRFSAERPEGSISTLTIQRTEQRDSAMYRCARLELNSPLHFGNGTRLTVT.

The sample holds many counts of this clonotype. The chain links TRBV20-1 to TRBJ2-3; 7 positions match TRBD2. The CDR3 is 15 residues long. Germline V gene sequence: CDR1 DFQATT, CDR2 SNEGSKA (reference sequence). Here the CDR3 DNA reads TGCACCCCGGTGCCCCTAGCGGTCCTCACAGATACGCAGTATTTT. Its translation: CTPVPLAVLTDTQYF.

A few counts support this clonotype. The chain recombines TRBV7-9 with TRBJ2-1, with 8 bases aligning to TRBD2. The CDR3 runs 14 residues. Germline CDR1 is SEHNR and CDR2 is FQNEAQ (reference sequence). V dropped 10 bases and J dropped 0; count of bases not matched to a gene: 5. Here the CDR3 reads CATPSGSSYNEQFF. CDR3 DNA: TGTGCCACCCCGAGCGGGAGCTCCTACAATGAGCAGTTCTTC.

As regards this clonotype: This may stem from a read error, because a much larger clone lies one nucleotide away. The chain combines TRBV10-3 with TRBJ1-2, with 10 bases identical to TRBD1. The J segment lost 3 bases and the V segment lost 6 bases, leaving 4 bases of the junction unmatched. CDR1 and CDR2 from the germline V gene are ENHRY and SYGVKD. This CDR3 has 14 amino acids. The chain's CDR3 is CAIRDRGGDYGYTF. The CDR3 nucleotides read TGTGCCATCAGGGACAGGGGGGGAGACTATGGCTACACCTTC.

This clonotype was counted between two and nine times. J is TRBJ2-3 and V is TRBV6-2 or TRBV6-3; D may be TRBD2 (5 bases). This CDR3 region has 15 residues. From germline, CDR1 is MNHEY and CDR2 SVGEGT. Trimming took off 6 bases at V and 0 bases at J, with 13 bases between the two ends. The CDR3 reads CASSPLGTSTDTQYF. Here the CDR3 DNA reads TGTGCCAGCAGCCCACTAGGAACTAGCACAGATACGCAGTATTTT.